The clone carrying this TCR beta chain has a count of ten or more. The antigen is unknown. The CDR3 sequence is 16 residues long. J was trimmed by 7 bases and V by 0 bases; bases with no gene match: 9. Germline CDR1 is MGHRA and CDR2 is YSYEKL. The entry originates in a study of breast tumors, draining lymph nodes, adjacent tissues. TCRdb analysed the multiplex PCR reads with MiXCR anew, one entry per CDR3 protein. The table has approximately 130,000 distinct CDR3 sequences, less than 25% seen once. Study results and caveats: Tumors had less TCR diversity than lymph nodes, more than nontumor tissue. Data only fit, rather than demonstrated, lymph node origin of most tumor T cells.

Samples came from axillary lymph nodes draining the breast cancer. This TCR was recovered from a female donor with breast cancer. Some clones in this sample may be carry-over from other donors' samples. The rearrangement links TRBV4-1 to TRBJ2-7; TRBD2 matches at 10 bases. The specimen sequenced was axillary lymph node tissue. The CDR3 protein is CASSQERLAGVSEQYF. In DNA form, the CDR3 reads TGCGCCAGCAGCCAAGAAAGGCTAGCGGGAGTATCAGAGCAGTACTTC.